The 10 T cell receptor beta chains given below trace back to one sample, sequenced in a study of T-cell memory formation after mild COVID-19. TCRdb re-called the 5' RACE reads with MiXCR, one entry per CDR3 protein. The sample holds 25,000 to 35,000 distinct CDR3 sequences, 12% seen once. The material sequenced was PBMCs or a T cell subset sorted from them (not recorded which). The receptors were gathered from an adult woman who had mild COVID-19 (a few samples of this study predate the infection). Cell type and time point are not known.

Worth noting for this clonotype: This may be a read error: a much more frequent sequence differs by one nucleotide. V usage is TRBV12-3 or TRBV12-4 and J usage is TRBJ2-5, with 11 bases matching TRBD2. This CDR3 comprises 16 residues. In DNA, the CDR3 is TGTTCCAGCAGTTTATTTAGCGGGGGGGCGGAGGAGACCCAGTACTTC. It is translated as CSSSLFSGGAEETQYF.

The gene calls are TRBV12-3 or TRBV12-4 and TRBJ2-5; unclear D gene. V was clipped by 6 bases and J by 5 bases, with 7 bases between them. The CDR3 runs 11 residues. The CDR3 DNA reads TGTGCCAGCAGGGTCGGTGAGACCCAGTACTTC. Translating gives CASRVGETQYF.

This clonotype has ten or more counts. The chain joins TRBV5-1 to TRBJ2-1; TRBD1 agrees at 8 bases. Germline loops: CDR1 SGHRS, CDR2 YFSETQ. V lost 3 bases to trimming and J lost 1 base; unmatched junction nucleotides: 3. The CDR3 loop spans 15 amino acids. The CDR3 nucleotides read TGCGCCAGCAGCTCCGGGACAGGTTCCTACAATGAGCAGTTCTTC. It translates to CASSSGTGSYNEQFF.

The chain couples TRBV5-6 to TRBJ2-7; D is tentatively TRBD1 or TRBD2 (5 bases each). V shed 4 bases and J shed 3 bases, with 14 bases lying between them. The CDR3 totals 14 residues. The germline V gene encodes CDR1 SGHDT and CDR2 YYEEEE. CDR3 DNA: TGTGCCAGCAGCGGTGGGACGGTAGACTACGAGCAGTACTTC. Protein: CASSGGTVDYEQYF.

In this sample, this clonotype turned up once. V is TRBV5-6 and J is TRBJ2-1, with D perhaps TRBD2 (7 bases). Deletions cut 2 bases from V and 4 bases from J, with 13 bases between. The CDR3 contains 15 residues. Germline lookup yields CDR1 SGHDT and CDR2 YYEEEE. DNA of the CDR3: TGTGCCAGCAGCTTCGGGGGGCGGAGATACAATGAGCAGTTCTTC. The encoded protein is CASSFGGRRYNEQFF.

This clonotype has at least ten counts. The chain couples TRBV20-1 to TRBJ2-7; 11 bases are a match to TRBD2. The junction had 14 bases not matched to a gene; V was cut back by 6 bases and J by 4 bases. Germline loops: CDR1 DFQATT, CDR2 SNEGSKA (reference sequence). The length of the CDR3 is 16 residues. CDR3 sequence reads: CSAAPILAGGRYEQYF. CDR3 nucleotides: TGCAGTGCCGCCCCCATTCTAGCGGGAGGACGATACGAGCAGTACTTC.

This clonotype came up many times. J is TRBJ2-5 and V is TRBV12-3 or TRBV12-4, with 9 bases fitting TRBD1. V shed 5 bases, J shed 0 bases, and the junction held 1 base outside the gene matches. The CDR3 runs to 14 residues. CDR3 nucleotides: TGTGCCAGCAGTGGGACAGGGCACCAAGAGACCCAGTACTTC. As protein: CASSGTGHQETQYF.

This clonotype was observed many times. This chain links TRBV12-3 or TRBV12-4 with TRBJ2-2; 13 bases line up with TRBD2. Trimming took 4 bases from V and 7 from J; bases not matched to a gene: 3. The CDR3 is 15 amino acids. The CDR3 sequence: CASSSGLAGVGELFF. DNA of the CDR3: TGTGCCAGCAGTTCCGGACTAGCGGGGGTCGGGGAGCTGTTTTTT.

This clonotype was detected many times. CDR3 sequence reads: CASTGESGTGELFF. The CDR3, as DNA: TGCGCCAGTACGGGGGAGTCCGGCACCGGGGAGCTGTTTTTT. The chain couples TRBV5-1 to TRBJ2-2; D perhaps matches TRBD2 (6 bases). There are 14 residues in the CDR3. CDR1 is SGHRS and CDR2 is YFSETQ in the germline V gene. V shed 8 bases and J shed 4 bases, with 15 bases lying between them.

Many counts were recorded for this clonotype. The rearrangement joins TRBV25-1 to TRBJ2-7, with 8 bases that match TRBD2. The CDR3 totals 14 residues. The V and J ends lost 4 bases and 3 bases, in that order; junction bases with no gene match: 5. CDR1 and CDR2 from the germline V gene are MGHDK and SYGVNS. CDR3 in DNA: TGTGCCAGCAGTGGTGGCGGGGGGAACTACGAGCAGTACTTC. It codes for CASSGGGGNYEQYF.